These T cell receptor beta chains were read from a single sample in a study of shared clonotypes between healthy human individuals. The method was immunoSEQ multiplex PCR; TCRdb's version includes in-frame clones alone and lacks a portion of them. The sample yields about 490,000 clones, around 79% seen once. Sequencing input: PBMCs. The receptors were gathered from a woman aged 40 to 55 in good health. Some clones in this sample may be carry-over from other donors' samples. Both conserved end residues are part of each CDR3. D genes are given only for firm matches. For some rows the clone size is stated as once, few or many, or as a class when expanded; others skip it.

CDR3 DNA: TGTGCCACCAGCAGAGATCCGGGAGGGCCTTTCGGGGAGCTGTTTTTT
CDR3 protein: CATSRDPGGPFGELFF
D gene: TRBD2
clone size: once
J gene: TRBJ2-2
V gene: TRBV15

CDR3 DNA: TGTGCCAGCAGCCCACTCTCGGGGGAGAGGGATACCGGGGAGCTGTTTTTT
CDR3 protein: CASSPLSGERDTGELFF
D gene: NA
clone size: NA
J gene: TRBJ2-2
V gene: TRBV27

CDR3 DNA: TGCGCCAGCAGCCAAGAAGGTCGGGGAACCCAAGAGACCCAGTACTTC
CDR3 protein: CASSQEGRGTQETQYF
D gene: NA
clone size: NA
J gene: TRBJ2-5
V gene: TRBV4-3

CDR3 DNA: TGTGCCAGCAGTGTTGGGATGACAGGTTCGACTGAAGCTTTCTTT
CDR3 protein: CASSVGMTGSTEAFF
D gene: NA
clone size: many
J gene: TRBJ1-1
V gene: TRBV6-1

CDR3 DNA: TGCGCCAGCAGCCAACCGGACAGGGTGGTTGATGAGCAGTTCTTC
CDR3 protein: CASSQPDRVVDEQFF
D gene: TRBD1
clone size: once
J gene: TRBJ2-1
V gene: TRBV4-3

CDR3 DNA: TGTGCCAGCACGGGGGACACAGGAAACACCATATATTTT
CDR3 protein: CASTGDTGNTIYF
D gene: NA
clone size: many
J gene: TRBJ1-3
V gene: TRBV6-1

CDR3 DNA: TGTGCCAGCAGTGAAATTCTAGAGGGTTACAATGAGCAGTTCTTC
CDR3 protein: CASSEILEGYNEQFF
D gene: NA
clone size: many
J gene: TRBJ2-1
V gene: TRBV6-1

CDR3 DNA: TGCGCCAGCAGCCAGAGGAGGTTCAGAGAGACCCAGTACTTC
CDR3 protein: CASSQRRFRETQYF
D gene: NA
clone size: NA
J gene: TRBJ2-5
V gene: TRBV5-1

CDR3 DNA: TGTGCCAGCAGCACCACAGGAAACACTGAAGCTTTCTTT
CDR3 protein: CASSTTGNTEAFF
D gene: NA
clone size: NA
J gene: TRBJ1-1
V gene: TRBV7-8

CDR3 DNA: TGTGCCATCAGTTCGTCGCGAGCTGGCAATGAGCAGTTCTTC
CDR3 protein: CAISSSRAGNEQFF
D gene: NA
clone size: few
J gene: TRBJ2-1
V gene: TRBV10-3

CDR3 DNA: TGTGCCAGCAGCTACAACTCCTACGAGCAGTACTTC
CDR3 protein: CASSYNSYEQYF
D gene: NA
clone size: NA
J gene: TRBJ2-7
V gene: TRBV28

CDR3 DNA: TGTGCCAGCAGTCCTAGCCCAGCGAGCTCCTACGAGCAGTACTTC
CDR3 protein: CASSPSPASSYEQYF
D gene: NA
clone size: NA
J gene: TRBJ2-7
V gene: TRBV5-6

CDR3 DNA: TGTGCCAGCAGCCAAAGATTAACAGATACGCAGTATTTT
CDR3 protein: CASSQRLTDTQYF
D gene: NA
clone size: NA
J gene: TRBJ2-3
V gene: TRBV14

CDR3 DNA: TGTGCCAGCAGCCGTACTAGCGGGACTAGCAATGAGCAGTTCTTC
CDR3 protein: CASSRTSGTSNEQFF
D gene: TRBD2
clone size: NA
J gene: TRBJ2-1
V gene: TRBV7-3

CDR3 DNA: TGTGCCAGTAGTGGTGTGGGGGCTACCTTGGACGAGCAGTACTTC
CDR3 protein: CASSGVGATLDEQYF
D gene: NA
clone size: NA
J gene: TRBJ2-7
V gene: TRBV19

CDR3 DNA: TGTGCCTGGAGCTCCAAACTAGCGGGAGGTGATGAGCAGTACTTC
CDR3 protein: CAWSSKLAGGDEQYF
D gene: TRBD2
clone size: few
J gene: TRBJ2-7
V gene: TRBV30

CDR3 DNA: TGTGCCAGCAGCCCCCTAGCGGCGAACACCGGGGAGCTGTTTTTT
CDR3 protein: CASSPLAANTGELFF
D gene: TRBD2
clone size: NA
J gene: TRBJ2-2
V gene: TRBV7-3

CDR3 DNA: TGTGCCAGCGGACGAGCAGGGCAGGACACTGAAGCTTTCTTT
CDR3 protein: CASGRAGQDTEAFF
D gene: NA
clone size: NA
J gene: TRBJ1-1
V gene: TRBV28

CDR3 DNA: TGTGCCACCAGCAGAGATCCGGGAGGATACGCGGGCTACACCTTC
CDR3 protein: CATSRDPGGYAGYTF
D gene: NA
clone size: NA
J gene: TRBJ1-2
V gene: TRBV15

CDR3 DNA: TGTGCCAGCAGTTCCCAGGGGACAGATACGCAGTATTTT
CDR3 protein: CASSSQGTDTQYF
D gene: NA
clone size: NA
J gene: TRBJ2-3
V gene: TRBV6-5

CDR3 DNA: TGTGCCAGCAGCCCGCGACAGACTTTCTCTGGGGCCAACGTCCTGACTTTC
CDR3 protein: CASSPRQTFSGANVLTF
D gene: NA
clone size: few
J gene: TRBJ2-6
V gene: TRBV7-3

CDR3 DNA: TGCGCCAGCAGCCGTACGGGGGTTAGAGGGAATGAGCAGTTCTTC
CDR3 protein: CASSRTGVRGNEQFF
D gene: NA
clone size: NA
J gene: TRBJ2-1
V gene: TRBV5-1

CDR3 DNA: TGCGCCAGCCAACTGACTAGCGAGGAGACCCAGTACTTC
CDR3 protein: CASQLTSEETQYF
D gene: TRBD2
clone size: NA
J gene: TRBJ2-5
V gene: TRBV10-1

CDR3 DNA: TGTGCCTGGAGTCCCGCTGTTTACAATGAGCAGTTCTTC
CDR3 protein: CAWSPAVYNEQFF
D gene: NA
clone size: NA
J gene: TRBJ2-1
V gene: TRBV30

CDR3 DNA: TGTGCCAGCAGTCAAGGGTGGGAGACCCAGTACTTC
CDR3 protein: CASSQGWETQYF
D gene: NA
clone size: once
J gene: TRBJ2-5
V gene: TRBV6-1